The 6 T cell receptor beta chains below were found in one sample sequenced in a study of memory B cells and T cells in multiple sclerosis. Separate sequencing covered autoproliferating (CFSE-dim) and non-proliferating (CFSE-high) T cells from stimulus-free culture. Pooled replicate wells came from some 50 million CFSE-labeled PBMCs cultured 6 to 8 days without stimulus. Profiled with immunoSEQ multiplex PCR; TCRdb holds only in-frame clones, not every one. The table has 35,000 to 55,000 clones, roughly four fifths seen once; the top ten hold 0.9% to 1.3%. These TCRs are of unknown antigen specificity. Sequencing was carried out using PBMCs from blood kept in culture. Source of these receptors: a human donor with multiple sclerosis.

The rearrangement links TRBV2 to TRBJ1-4; D is ambiguous. CDR3 size: 13 residues. Trimming cost V 7 bases and J 6 bases, with 12 bases left between them. Germline V lookup: CDR1 SNHLY, CDR2 FYNNEI. The CDR3 coding sequence is TGTGCCAGCAATTCGAGGGTGTATGAAAAACTGTTTTTT. It specifies CASNSRVYEKLFF.

This chain links TRBV4-1 with TRBJ2-3; D could derive from TRBD1 or TRBD2 (5 bases each). This CDR3 contains 15 residues. V dropped 4 bases and J dropped 1 base, with 12 bases sitting between them. Germline V lookup: CDR1 MGHRA, CDR2 YSYEKL. The CDR3 protein is CASSLPGQGTDTQYF. CDR3 in DNA: TGCGCCAGCAGCCTTCCGGGGCAGGGCACAGATACGCAGTATTTT.

V and J are TRBV19 and TRBJ2-3, with D uncertain. The CDR3 is 13 residues long. V lost 3 bases, J lost 14 bases, and 18 bases lay in between. Germline V gene lookup returns CDR1 LNHDA and CDR2 SQIVND (reference sequence). The CDR3: CASSIGTVPVMYF. The CDR3 nucleotides are TGTGCCAGTAGTATTGGTACGGTGCCGGTCATGTATTTT. The complete variable domain, with remaining parts taken from reference TRBV19 and TRBJ2-3, reads DGGITQSPKYLFRKEGQNVTLSCEQNLNHDAMYWYRQDPGQGLRLIYYSQIVNDFQKGDIAEGYSVSREKKESFPLTVTSAQKNPTAFYLCASSIGTVPVMYFGPGTRLTVL.

The J gene is TRBJ2-7, the V gene TRBV15; 10 positions agree with TRBD1. This CDR3 region has 15 residues. Germline lookup yields CDR1 LNHNV and CDR2 YYDKDF (reference sequence). Trimming removed 0 bases from V and 4 bases from J; junction bases left unmatched: 3. The CDR3 reads CATSRDGTGEYEQYF. The CDR3 region has the DNA TGTGCCACCAGCAGAGACGGGACAGGGGAGTACGAGCAGTACTTC.

The chain has TRBV28 and TRBJ2-7; D possibly corresponds to TRBD2 (5 bases). Germline V CDR1 and CDR2: MDHEN, SYDVKM. CDR3 length equals 11 residues. Trimming stripped 11 bases from V and 3 bases from J, with 11 bases between. CDR3 nucleotides: TGTGCCGCCTCCGGGAACTACGAGCAGTACTTC. It codes for CAASGNYEQYF.

This clone was observed a single time. The V and J genes are TRBV19 and TRBJ1-6; D call uncertain. The germline V gene has CDR1 LNHDA and CDR2 SQIVND (reference sequence). V lost 9 bases, J lost 7 bases, and 16 bases lay in between. This CDR3 has 14 amino acids. The CDR3 loop is CASSEWVKNSPLHF. CDR3 nucleotide sequence: TGTGCCAGCTCCGAGTGGGTGAAGAATTCACCCCTCCACTTT.